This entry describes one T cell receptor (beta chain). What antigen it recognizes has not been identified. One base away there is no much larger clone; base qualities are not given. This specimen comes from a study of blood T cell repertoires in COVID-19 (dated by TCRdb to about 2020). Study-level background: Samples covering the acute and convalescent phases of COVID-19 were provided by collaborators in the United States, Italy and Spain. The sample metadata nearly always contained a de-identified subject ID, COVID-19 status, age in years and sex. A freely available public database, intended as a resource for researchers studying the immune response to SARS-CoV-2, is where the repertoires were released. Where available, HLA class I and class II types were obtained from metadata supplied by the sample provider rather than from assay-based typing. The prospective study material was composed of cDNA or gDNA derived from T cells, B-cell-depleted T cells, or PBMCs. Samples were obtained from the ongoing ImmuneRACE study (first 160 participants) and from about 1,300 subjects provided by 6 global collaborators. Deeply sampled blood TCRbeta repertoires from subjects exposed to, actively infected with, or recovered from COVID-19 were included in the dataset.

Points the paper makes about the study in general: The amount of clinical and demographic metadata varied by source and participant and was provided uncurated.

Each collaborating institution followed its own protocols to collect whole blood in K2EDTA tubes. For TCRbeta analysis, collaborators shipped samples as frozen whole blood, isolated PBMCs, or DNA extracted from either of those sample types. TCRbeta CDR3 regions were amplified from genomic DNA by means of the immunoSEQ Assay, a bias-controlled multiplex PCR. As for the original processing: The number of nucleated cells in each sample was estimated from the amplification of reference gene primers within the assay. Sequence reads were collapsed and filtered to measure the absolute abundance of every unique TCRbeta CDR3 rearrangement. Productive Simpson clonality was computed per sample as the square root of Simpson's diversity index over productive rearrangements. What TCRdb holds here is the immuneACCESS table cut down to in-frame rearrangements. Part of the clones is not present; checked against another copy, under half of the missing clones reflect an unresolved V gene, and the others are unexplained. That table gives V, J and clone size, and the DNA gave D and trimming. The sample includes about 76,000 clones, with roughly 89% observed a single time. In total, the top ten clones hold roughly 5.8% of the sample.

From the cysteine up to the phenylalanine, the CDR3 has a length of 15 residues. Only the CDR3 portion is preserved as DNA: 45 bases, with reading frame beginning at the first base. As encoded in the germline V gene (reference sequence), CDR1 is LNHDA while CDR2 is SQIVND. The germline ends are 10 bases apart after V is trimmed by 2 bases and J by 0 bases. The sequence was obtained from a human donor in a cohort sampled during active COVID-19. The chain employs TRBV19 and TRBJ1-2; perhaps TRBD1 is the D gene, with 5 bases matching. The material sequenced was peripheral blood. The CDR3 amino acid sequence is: CASSIQGTANYGYTF. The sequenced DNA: TGTGCCAGTAGTATACAGGGCACAGCTAACTATGGCTACACCTTC.